The 13 T cell receptor beta chains below were found in one sample sequenced in a study of cytomegalovirus exposure and HLA in healthy donors. The PCR was carried out with 60 Vbeta primers and 13 Jbeta primers. TCRdb's copy holds only in-frame clones and misses some; the assay was immunoSEQ multiplex PCR. Among about 150,000 clones, 75% to 85% were seen once, and the ten largest hold roughly 8%. The source material was PBMCs. The origin of the receptors is a man between 25 and 39 years old in good health and CMV-seropositive.

The chain employs TRBV2 and TRBJ2-3, with 12 bases identical to TRBD1. The J segment lost 4 bases and the V segment lost 5 bases, leaving 10 bases of the junction unmatched. Germline V gene sequence: CDR1 SNHLY, CDR2 FYNNEI. The CDR3 runs to 17 residues. CDR3 sequence reads: CASSNRDRGRLSDTQYF. In DNA, the CDR3 is TGTGCCAGCAGTAACCGGGACAGGGGGCGGTTGTCAGATACGCAGTATTTT.

Regarding this clone: At one boundary the junction diverges from the germline segment, which might be a read error. V gene TRBV11-2 combines with J gene TRBJ2-5; D is unclear. The CDR3 runs to 13 residues. Germline V lookup: CDR1 SGHAT, CDR2 FQNNGV. The CDR3 is CATSAWSRETQYF. Here the CDR3 DNA reads TGTGCCACCAGCGCTTGGTCCAGGGAGACCCAGTACTTC.

The J gene is TRBJ2-5, the V gene TRBV7-7, with D unresolved. Germline V gene sequence: CDR1 SSHAT, CDR2 FNYEAQ (reference sequence). V lost 1 base and J lost 4, with 7 bases in between. The CDR3 loop spans 13 amino acids. CDR3 amino acids: CASSLVMSETQYF. The DNA of the CDR3 is TGTGCCAGCAGCTTAGTCATGTCAGAGACCCAGTACTTC. Combining the CDR3 with reference TRBV7-7 and TRBJ2-5 gives the whole variable domain GAGVSQSPRYKVTKRGQDVTLRCDPISSHATLYWYQQALGQGPEFLTYFNYEAQPDKSGLPSDRFSAERPEGSISTLTIQRTEQRDSAMYRCASSLVMSETQYFGPGTRLLVL.

The J gene is TRBJ1-4, the V gene TRBV19; D perhaps matches TRBD1 (5 bases). Germline V gene data show CDR1 as LNHDA and CDR2 as SQIVND (reference sequence). V was cut by 5 bases and J by 4 bases, with 11 bases left in between. This CDR3 spans 14 amino acids. This CDR3 is CASSPWGGNEKLFF. The CDR3 bases are TGTGCCAGTAGTCCCTGGGGCGGTAATGAAAAACTGTTTTTT.

This chain joins TRBV29-1 and TRBJ2-1, with D perhaps TRBD1 (5 bases). The germline V gene encodes CDR1 SQVTM and CDR2 ANQGSEA. The CDR3 has 12 amino acids. V was trimmed by 5 bases and J by 4 bases, leaving 9 bases between them. CDR3 amino acids: CSVSRVYNEQFF. CDR3 bases: TGCAGCGTTTCCAGGGTATACAATGAGCAGTTCTTC.

This clone was observed a handful of times. This chain uses TRBV6-6 with TRBJ2-2, with 11 nucleotides matching TRBD2. Germline values: CDR1 MNHNY, CDR2 SVGAGI (reference sequence). Trimming removed 7 bases from V and 7 bases from J; junction bases left unmatched: 5. The CDR3 spans 14 residues. CDR3 sequence: CASINLAGGGELFF. In nucleotides, the CDR3 is TGTGCCAGCATTAACCTAGCGGGGGGCGGGGAGCTGTTTTTT.

V and J are TRBV11-2 and TRBJ1-6; TRBD1 agrees at 7 bases. The V gene's germline CDR1 is SGHAT and CDR2 FQNNGV. V trimming: 3 bases; J trimming: 11 bases; junction bases outside the gene matches: 7. This CDR3 is built from 14 residues. CDR3 loop: CASSFTTQGAPLHF. The CDR3 DNA follows: TGTGCCAGCAGCTTCACAACGCAGGGGGCACCCCTCCACTTT.

V usage is TRBV7-8 and J usage is TRBJ2-7; D is undetermined. This CDR3 has 14 residues. Germline CDR1 reads SGHVS; CDR2 reads FQNEAQ. V was pared by 0 bases and J by 2 bases, with 8 bases between. This CDR3 reads CASSLAPIAYEQYF. The CDR3 DNA is TGTGCCAGCAGCTTAGCCCCTATAGCCTACGAGCAGTACTTC.

This clone came up a few times. The chain carries TRBV28 and TRBJ1-5; the D gene is possibly TRBD1 (5 bases). Trimming shortened V by 6 bases and J by 4 bases, and 10 bases separated the two germline ends. The CDR3 consists of 13 residues. CDR1 and CDR2 (germline): MDHEN, SYDVKM. The CDR3 sequence is CASRGRVNQPQHF. The DNA of the CDR3 is TGTGCCAGCAGGGGCAGGGTGAATCAGCCCCAGCATTTT.

The rearrangement uses TRBV4-1 and TRBJ2-2; 11 bases are a match to TRBD1. This CDR3 region has 17 residues. CDR1 MGHRA and CDR2 YSYEKL come from the germline V gene. After removal of 2 bases from V and 4 bases from J, the junction contained 6 bases not matched to a gene. The CDR3 region has the DNA TGCGCCAGCAGCCAATTTACCGGACAGGGGGCCACCGGGGAGCTGTTTTTT. It translates to CASSQFTGQGATGELFF.

The V call is TRBV11-3, the J call TRBJ2-3, with TRBD2 identical over 7 bases. Trimming cost V 3 bases and J 2 bases; bases outside gene matches: 5. CDR3 length: 15 amino acids. Germline-derived CDR1 and CDR2 are SGHNT and YENEEA. CDR3 protein: CASSFSGTTTDTQYF. Written as DNA, the CDR3 is TGTGCCAGCAGCTTCTCCGGGACTACCACAGATACGCAGTATTTT.

The chain employs TRBV5-1 and TRBJ1-1; D remains unclear. V lost 0 bases, J lost 6 bases, and 18 bases lay in between. Germline-derived CDR1 and CDR2 are SGHRS and YFSETQ. The CDR3 has 16 residues. The CDR3 here is CASSLVAGPTGAEAFF. DNA for the CDR3: TGCGCCAGCAGCTTGGTGGCAGGCCCGACCGGGGCTGAAGCTTTCTTT.

This chain uses TRBV5-1 with TRBJ2-5; no clear D. The germline CDR1 and CDR2 sequences are SGHRS and YFSETQ. The CDR3 covers 15 residues. V dropped 7 bases and J dropped 1 base, with 17 bases sitting between them. CDR3 bases: TGCGCCAGCCACTATGGCAGTGGTTTCCAAGAGACCCAGTACTTC. It codes for CASHYGSGFQETQYF.